Sequencing of this T cell receptor beta chain was carried out in a study of shared clonotypes between healthy human individuals. The method was immunoSEQ multiplex PCR; TCRdb's version includes in-frame clones alone and lacks a portion of them. Found here are 600,000 to 750,000 clones, roughly 87% of them singletons; the top ten hold around a third. The sample comprised memory CD8+ T cells from PBMCs. The subset here: CD45RO+ cells pooled with CCR7-negative TemRA cells. This TCR was recovered from a man younger than 30 in good health. Some clones in this sample may be carry-over from other donors' samples.

Here the CDR3 DNA reads TGCGCCAGCAGCTTGGAACAGGGGGCGCGAGGGACTGAAGCTTTCTTT. Residues: CASSLEQGARGTEAFF. The chain carries TRBV5-1 and TRBJ1-1; 9 nucleotides align to TRBD1. Germline loops: CDR1 SGHRS, CDR2 YFSETQ. The ends lost 0 bases at V and 5 bases at J; junction bases unmatched: 8. The length of the CDR3 is 16 residues.